This T cell receptor beta chain was sequenced during a study of blood T cell repertoires in COVID-19. Study overall: Italy, Spain and the United States were the sources of the convalescent and acute COVID-19 samples. T cells, B-cell-depleted T cells, or PBMCs supplied cDNA or gDNA.

The protocol was immunoSEQ multiplex PCR, while the TCRdb copy is restricted to in-frame clones and leaves out a portion. The sample contains hundreds of thousands of clones, around 90% of which appear only once. The CDR3 runs 16 residues. V gave up 0 bases and J gave up 1 base; unmatched junction bases: 3. CDR1 ENHRY and CDR2 SYGVKD come from the germline V gene. The sequence was collected from a man in his late teens or twenties with active or convalescent COVID-19. The chain recombines TRBV10-3 with TRBJ1-5; 7 positions agree with TRBD1. The sequenced material came from peripheral blood. The CDR3 spells CAISESGRGSNQPQHF. In DNA form, the CDR3 reads TGTGCCATCAGTGAGTCCGGCAGGGGGAGCAATCAGCCCCAGCATTTT.